This TCR beta chain appears in the sequencing data of a study of T cells in Graves' hyperthyroidism and ophthalmopathy. Amplification targeted TCR beta CDR3 regions from RNA transcripts. The TCR CDR3 was amplified in a first-round RT-PCR using the HTBI primer set. TCRdb analysed the multiplex PCR reads with MiXCR anew, one entry per CDR3 protein. The sample lists 330,000 or so distinct CDR3 sequences; roughly 20% were seen once. This clonotype was seen at least ten times. Trimming stripped 0 bases from V and 0 bases from J, with 11 bases between. The V gene's germline CDR1 is SQVTM and CDR2 ANQGSEA. The CDR3 spans 15 residues.

This sequence was found in a woman between 35 and 50 years old with Graves' ophthalmopathy. The V and J genes are TRBV29-1 and TRBJ1-1; no clear D. Sample: blood. CDR3 loop: CSVEDPRTLNTEAFF. The DNA for the CDR3 is TGCAGCGTTGAAGATCCGCGGACGCTGAACACTGAAGCTTTCTTT.